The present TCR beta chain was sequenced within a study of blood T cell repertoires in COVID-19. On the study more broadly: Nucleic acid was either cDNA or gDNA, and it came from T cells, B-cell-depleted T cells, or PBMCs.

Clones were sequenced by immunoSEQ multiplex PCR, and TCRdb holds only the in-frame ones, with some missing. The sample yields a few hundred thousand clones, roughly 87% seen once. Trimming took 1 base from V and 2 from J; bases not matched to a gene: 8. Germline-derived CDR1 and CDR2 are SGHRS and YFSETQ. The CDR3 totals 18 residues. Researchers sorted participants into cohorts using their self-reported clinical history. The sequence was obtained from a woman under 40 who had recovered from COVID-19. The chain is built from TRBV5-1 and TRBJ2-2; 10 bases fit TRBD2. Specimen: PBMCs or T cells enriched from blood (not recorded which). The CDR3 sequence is CASSLFPSGGANTGELFF. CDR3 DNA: TGCGCCAGCAGCTTGTTTCCTAGCGGGGGAGCTAACACCGGGGAGCTGTTTTTT.